Listed below are T cell receptor beta chains from one sample, sequenced in a study of CD8 T cells in Susac syndrome. TCRdb re-called the immunoSEQ multiplex PCR reads with MiXCR, one entry per CDR3 protein. This table has 110,000 to 150,000 distinct CDR3 sequences, almost 96% appearing once. The sequenced sample was CD4+ T cells from PBMCs. The receptors originated from a human donor with Susac syndrome. Each CDR3 is given with its conserved first and last residue. D genes are given only for firm matches. Part of the rows lack a size; the others show once, few, many or a class for expanded clones.

clone_size	d_call	v_call	j_call	cdr3_length	cdr3_aa	cdr3_nt
.	.	TRBV10-3	TRBJ2-5	14	CASAPEQLSGTQYF	TGTGCCAGCGCTCCCGAGCAGCTCTCTGGGACCCAGTACTTC
.	.	TRBV7-2	TRBJ2-2	14	CASSPRANTGELFF	TGTGCCAGCAGCCCCCGGGCGAACACCGGGGAGCTGTTTTTT
.	TRBD2	TRBV20-1	TRBJ2-3	14	CSAILAGGTDTQYF	TGCAGTGCGATACTAGCGGGGGGCACAGATACGCAGTATTTT
.	TRBD1	TRBV2	TRBJ2-7	14	CASSGGQGPYEQYF	TGTGCCAGCAGTGGGGGACAGGGACCCTACGAGCAGTACTTC
.	.	TRBV29-1	TRBJ2-5	12	CSALVSQETQYF	TGCAGCGCCTTAGTCAGCCAAGAGACCCAGTACTTC
.	TRBD2	TRBV23-1	TRBJ2-7	18	CASSQSSTGGSFSYEQYF	TGCGCCAGCAGCCAAAGCTCCACGGGAGGCTCGTTTTCCTACGAGCAGTACTTC
.	TRBD2	TRBV9	TRBJ2-5	15	CASSPTGRYQETQYF	TGTGCCAGCAGCCCGACCGGGAGGTACCAAGAGACCCAGTACTTC
.	.	TRBV18	TRBJ1-2	12	CASSPTEDGYTF	TGTGCCAGCTCACCAACCGAGGATGGCTACACCTTC
.	TRBD2	TRBV29-1	TRBJ2-5	13	CSVGKAGEKTQYF	TGCAGCGTTGGGAAAGCGGGAGAGAAGACCCAGTACTTC
.	.	TRBV20-1	TRBJ2-1	15	CSARGASGGVYEQFF	TGCAGTGCTAGAGGGGCCAGCGGAGGGGTCTATGAGCAGTTCTTC
.	.	TRBV20-1	TRBJ2-1	13	CSAPRRSKNEQFF	TGCAGTGCTCCCCGGCGGAGCAAGAATGAGCAGTTCTTC
.	TRBD1	TRBV20-1	TRBJ2-7	11	CSARSGGEQYF	TGCAGTGCTCGTTCAGGGGGCGAGCAGTACTTC
.	.	TRBV13	TRBJ2-3	17	CASSLLAVAASTDTQYF	TGTGCCAGCAGCTTGCTGGCAGTAGCGGCTAGCACAGATACGCAGTATTTT
.	.	TRBV2	TRBJ2-3	13	CASSPQGSNTQYF	TGTGCCAGCAGTCCACAGGGATCAAATACGCAGTATTTT
.	.	TRBV2	TRBJ1-2	15	CASSPPQGQNYGYTF	TGTGCCAGCAGCCCACCCCAAGGGCAAAACTATGGCTACACCTTC
.	.	TRBV7-2	TRBJ2-7	11	CASSLAGDEYF	TGTGCCAGCAGCTTAGCTGGGGACGAGTACTTC
.	.	TRBV4-1	TRBJ1-5	17	CASSQGGGGTAIGPQHF	TGCGCCAGCAGCCAAGGTGGCGGGGGTACAGCAATTGGGCCCCAGCATTTT
once	TRBD2	TRBV12-3/TRBV12-4	TRBJ2-6	18	CASSLRNSGGPGANVLTF	TGTGCCAGCAGTTTAAGGAATAGCGGGGGGCCTGGGGCCAACGTCCTGACTTTC
.	.	TRBV29-1	TRBJ1-2	13	CSVAPLLARGYTF	TGCAGCGTAGCACCTCTATTAGCAAGGGGCTACACCTTC
once	.	TRBV7-9	TRBJ1-2	13	CASSPIDSYGYTF	TGTGCCAGCAGCCCAATAGACAGCTATGGCTACACCTTC
.	.	TRBV6-5	TRBJ2-4	16	CASSYSIGEAKNIQYF	TGTGCCAGCAGTTACTCTATCGGGGAAGCCAAAAACATTCAGTACTTC